This T cell receptor beta chain was sequenced in a study of shared clonotypes between healthy human individuals (dated by TCRdb to the early 2020s). The study in broad terms: A couple of women and three men aged 18 to 49 years were included in the cohort. Different laboratories and diverse techniques were used to prepare libraries and sequence TCR repertoires, to increase sequencing depth and limit assay-specific biases. Between about 0.8 and 8.9 billion PBMCs per donor were obtained by leukapheresis. Blood TCR repertoires of roughly five healthy adults were deeply sequenced to estimate repertoire size and the extent of clonotype sharing between individuals. For each donor, CD4 naive and CD4 memory were each run on three plates, CD8 naive on two plates, and CD8 memory on one plate. The full study reports these points: Compared with non-shared clonotypes, clonotypes shared by all four sorted-subset donors had higher generation probabilities. Only blood was sampled, and tissue TCR repertoires likely differ from those in blood. The small number of donors limited the genetic and exposure-history diversity represented. Pairwise subsampling led to the expectation that sequencing depth would affect the degree of clonotype sharing among donors. Naive subsets generally had larger estimated clonotype richness than memory subsets. Even with the large sequencing depth, rarefaction of the sorted-subset datasets indicated that sequencing was incomplete. When a handful of donors were compared, the shared fraction of clonotypes was roughly 4.8% for naive CD4, over 3% for naive CD8, 2% to 2.5% for memory CD4, and roughly 0.4% for memory CD8.

Reading the germline V gene gives CDR1 LGHNT and CDR2 FRNRAP. The junction shows trimming of 1 base on V and 2 bases on J, plus 4 bases between the germline ends. Including cysteine and phenylalanine, the CDR3 has 13 amino acids. The retained sequence is limited to the CDR3, 39 bases, with the frame set at the first base. Using the deep immunoSEQ assay, TCR CDR3 regions were amplified from genomic DNA by multiplex PCR. For each cell subset, the extracted genomic DNA was distributed evenly across all wells of several immunoSEQ 96-well plates, and each plate served as one replicate. For sorted subsets, about 220 ng of genomic DNA, equivalent to about 30,000 T cell genomes, went into each replicate PCR. The purified libraries were quantified using a Qubit 3.0 fluorometer, sized with a Bioanalyzer 2100, and then quantified again using the KAPA Library Quantification kit. Each immunoSEQ 96-well plate was sequenced on its own single-read 150-cycle Illumina NextSeq 550 flow cell. Turning to the authors' computational methods: The immunoSEQ output contained only junctional sequences without quality scores, so filtering could not match that applied to full-length reads. To assign V/J genes and CDR3, sequences were annotated against IMGT germline references using PyIR, a Python wrapper for IgBLAST v1.9. Any read was removed if the V/J assignment was weak (E-value above 1e-6), the CDR3 was missing, or the read contained stop codons, out-of-frame junctions, or ambiguous translated residues. V3J clonotypes were defined as sequences sharing an identical inferred V gene, J gene, and CDR3 amino acid sequence. To compute the percentage overlap between repertoires, the number of shared unique clonotypes was divided by the size of the smaller repertoire. RTK rarefaction, the Chao1 estimator, and Recon v2.1 estimates of unobserved clonotypes were used to assess repertoire richness. For all TCRbeta clonotypes obtained by the gDNA method from a few donors, generation probabilities were computed with OLGA. TCRdb limited this immuneACCESS table to in-frame rearrangements with V and J called. A share of clones is missing; checked studies link under half to unresolved V genes, and the rest is unexplained. V and J calls and clone size come straight from that table; D and trimming were deduced from the DNA. For this sample there are hundreds of thousands of clones; about three quarters appear just once. The ten top clones hold around 2% of the sample.

Healthy HIV-negative adults with no recently reported acute infections or vaccinations were included as donors. All donors were Caucasian adults living in Nashville, Tennessee, USA. CD4+ T cells were enriched by magnetic negative selection, after which naive cells were positively selected on CD45RA and the negative fraction was taken as the memory subset. After blood collection by leukapheresis, PBMCs were isolated using Ficoll-Histopaque density gradient centrifugation and then cryopreserved in the vapor phase of liquid nitrogen. Analytical flow cytometry was used to check the purity and quantity of every magnetically sorted T cell population. Genomic DNA was isolated from each sorted fraction and quantified by UV absorbance on a Nanodrop 2000c. A word on this clone: Its recognized antigen is unknown. Base qualities are not provided; no much larger clone lies one nucleotide away.

The TCR comes from a woman aged 25 to 45 in good health. The chain employs TRBV12-5 and TRBJ2-3; a confident D gene designation cannot be given. Sequencing used memory CD4+ T cells sorted from blood. The cell subset or site label for this specimen denotes: CD45RA-negative fraction. The DNA is TGTGCTAGTGGTTTGGCCCCCACAGATACGCAGTATTTT. This codes for CASGLAPTDTQYF.